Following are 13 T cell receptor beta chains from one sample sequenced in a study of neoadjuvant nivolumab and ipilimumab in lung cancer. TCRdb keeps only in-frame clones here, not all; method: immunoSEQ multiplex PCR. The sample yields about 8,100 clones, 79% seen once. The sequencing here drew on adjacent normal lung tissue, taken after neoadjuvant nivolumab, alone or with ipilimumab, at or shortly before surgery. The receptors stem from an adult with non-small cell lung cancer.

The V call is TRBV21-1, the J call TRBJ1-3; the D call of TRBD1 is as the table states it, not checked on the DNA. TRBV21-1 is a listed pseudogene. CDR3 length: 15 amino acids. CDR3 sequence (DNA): TGTGCCAGCAGTCTGACAGGGCCTATTGGAAACACCATATATTTT. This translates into CASSLTGPIGNTIYF.

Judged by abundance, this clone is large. This chain's CDR3 is CASTSAPNTGELFF. In DNA, the CDR3 is TGCGCCAGCACAAGTGCGCCGAACACCGGGGAGCTGTTTTTT. The chain uses TRBV4-1 and TRBJ2-2; D is unresolved. CDR3 length: 14 amino acids. The germline V gene encodes CDR1 MGHRA and CDR2 YSYEKL. V was trimmed by 7 bases and J by 0 bases, leaving 9 bases between them.

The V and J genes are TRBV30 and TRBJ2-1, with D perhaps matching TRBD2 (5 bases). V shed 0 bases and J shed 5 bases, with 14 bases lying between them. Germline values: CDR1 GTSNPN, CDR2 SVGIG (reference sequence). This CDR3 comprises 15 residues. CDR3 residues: CAWSVPGFGHNEQFF. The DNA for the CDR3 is TGTGCCTGGAGTGTACCGGGGTTCGGCCACAATGAGCAGTTCTTC.

The DNA for the CDR3 is TGTGCCAGCCGACAGGGTGGGAATAGCGAGCAGTACTTC. It encodes CASRQGGNSEQYF. V and J are TRBV19 and TRBJ2-7; the match to TRBD1 covers 7 bases. The CDR3 has 13 amino acids. V shed 9 bases and J 6 bases; nucleotides not matched to a gene: 11. Germline CDR1 reads LNHDA; CDR2 reads SQIVND (reference sequence).

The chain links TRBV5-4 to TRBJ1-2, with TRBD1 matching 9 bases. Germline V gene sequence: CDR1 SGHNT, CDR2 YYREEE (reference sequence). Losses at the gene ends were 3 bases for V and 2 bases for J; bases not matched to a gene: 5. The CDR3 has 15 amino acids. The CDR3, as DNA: TGTGCCAGCAGCTCTTGGACAGGGGCAAACTATGGCTACACCTTC. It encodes CASSSWTGANYGYTF.

The chain's CDR3 is CASSHRQGWYSSEAFF. The CDR3, as DNA: TGTGCCAGCAGCCATCGACAGGGTTGGTATTCTTCTGAAGCTTTCTTT. The chain is built from TRBV14 and TRBJ1-1; 7 bases agree with TRBD1. Germline loops: CDR1 SGHDN, CDR2 FVKESK. CDR3 length: 16 amino acids. V lost 3 bases, J lost 6 bases, and 13 bases stayed unmatched.

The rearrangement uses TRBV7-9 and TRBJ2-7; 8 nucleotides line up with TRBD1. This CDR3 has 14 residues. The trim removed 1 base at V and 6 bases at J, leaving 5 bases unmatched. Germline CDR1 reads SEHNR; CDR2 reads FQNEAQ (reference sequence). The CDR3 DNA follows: TGTGCCAGCAGCTTAGGCAGGGGGCTGGCCGAGCAGTACTTC. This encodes CASSLGRGLAEQYF.

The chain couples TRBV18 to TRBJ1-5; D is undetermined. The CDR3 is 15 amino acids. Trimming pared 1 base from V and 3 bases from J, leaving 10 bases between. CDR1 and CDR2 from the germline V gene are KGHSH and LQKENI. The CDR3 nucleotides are TGTGCCAGCTCACCACTCCGGGGTAACAATCAGCCCCAGCATTTT. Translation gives CASSPLRGNNQPQHF.

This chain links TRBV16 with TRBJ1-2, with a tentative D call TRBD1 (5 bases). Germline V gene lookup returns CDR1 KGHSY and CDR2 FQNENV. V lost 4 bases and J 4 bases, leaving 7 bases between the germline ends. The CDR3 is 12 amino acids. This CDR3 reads CASSLGVYGYTF. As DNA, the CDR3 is TGTGCCAGCAGCCTAGGGGTCTATGGCTACACCTTC.

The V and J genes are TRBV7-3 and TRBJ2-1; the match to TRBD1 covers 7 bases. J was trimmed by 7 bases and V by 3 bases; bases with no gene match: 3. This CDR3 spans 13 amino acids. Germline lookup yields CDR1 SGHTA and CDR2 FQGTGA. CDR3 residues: CASSFGTANEQFF. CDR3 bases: TGTGCCAGCAGCTTTGGGACAGCAAATGAGCAGTTCTTC. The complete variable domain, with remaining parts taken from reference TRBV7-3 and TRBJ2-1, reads GAGVSQTPSNKVTEKGKYVELRCDPISGHTALYWYRQSLGQGPEFLIYFQGTGAADDSGLPNDRFFAVRPEGSVSTLKIQRTERGDSAVYLCASSFGTANEQFFGPGTRLTVL.

CDR3 in amino acids: CSVLRDFNSYEQYF. The CDR3, as DNA: TGCAGCGTGCTCCGGGACTTCAACTCCTACGAGCAGTACTTC. The chain combines TRBV29-1 with TRBJ2-7, with D perhaps TRBD2 (6 bases). This CDR3 region has 14 residues. V shed 6 bases and J shed 0 bases, with 15 bases lying between them. Germline V gene lookup returns CDR1 SQVTM and CDR2 ANQGSEA.

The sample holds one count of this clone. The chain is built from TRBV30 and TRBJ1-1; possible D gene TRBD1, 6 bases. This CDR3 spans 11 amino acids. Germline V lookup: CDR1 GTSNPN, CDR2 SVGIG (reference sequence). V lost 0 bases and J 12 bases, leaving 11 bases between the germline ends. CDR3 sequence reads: CAWSVKGVSFF. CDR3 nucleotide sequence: TGTGCCTGGAGTGTCAAGGGGGTGTCTTTCTTT.

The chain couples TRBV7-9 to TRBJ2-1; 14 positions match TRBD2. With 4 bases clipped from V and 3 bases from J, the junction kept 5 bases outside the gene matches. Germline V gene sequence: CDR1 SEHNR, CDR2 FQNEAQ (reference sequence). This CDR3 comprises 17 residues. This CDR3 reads CASSSGLAGAFYNEQFF. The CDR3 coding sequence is TGTGCCAGCAGCTCGGGACTAGCGGGAGCCTTCTACAATGAGCAGTTCTTC.